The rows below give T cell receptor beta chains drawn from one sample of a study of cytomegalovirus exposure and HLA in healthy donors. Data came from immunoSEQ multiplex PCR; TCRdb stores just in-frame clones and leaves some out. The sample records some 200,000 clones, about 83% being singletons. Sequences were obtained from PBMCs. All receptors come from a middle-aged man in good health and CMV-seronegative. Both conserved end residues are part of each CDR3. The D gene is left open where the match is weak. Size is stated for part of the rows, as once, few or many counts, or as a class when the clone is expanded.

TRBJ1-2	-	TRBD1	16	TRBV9	CASSVADRVANYGYTF	TGTGCCAGCAGCGTAGCGGACAGGGTTGCCAACTATGGCTACACCTTC
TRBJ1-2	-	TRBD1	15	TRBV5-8	CASARDRGKPYGYTF	TGTGCCAGCGCTAGGGACAGGGGGAAACCTTATGGCTACACCTTC
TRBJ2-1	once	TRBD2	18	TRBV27	CASSSLGTSGGTYNEQFF	TGTGCCAGCAGTTCTCTCGGGACTTCGGGAGGGACTTACAATGAGCAGTTCTTC
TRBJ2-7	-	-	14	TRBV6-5	CASSYQDPAGEQYF	TGTGCCAGCAGTTACCAGGATCCAGCAGGCGAGCAGTACTTC
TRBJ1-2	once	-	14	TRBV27	CASSFGRGFGGYTF	TGTGCCAGCAGTTTTGGCAGGGGCTTCGGGGGCTACACCTTC
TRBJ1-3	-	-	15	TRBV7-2	CASSLGQGTGNTIYF	TGTGCCAGCAGCTTAGGGCAGGGTACTGGAAACACCATATATTTT
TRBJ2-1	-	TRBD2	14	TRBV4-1	CASSPTSGINEQFF	TGCGCCAGCAGCCCGACTAGCGGGATCAATGAGCAGTTCTTC
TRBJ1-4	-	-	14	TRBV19	CASSIDRLGEKLFF	TGTGCCAGTAGTATAGACAGGCTCGGTGAAAAACTGTTTTTT
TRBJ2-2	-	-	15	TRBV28	CASTPTGANTGELFF	TGTGCCAGCACCCCGACAGGAGCGAACACCGGGGAGCTGTTTTTT
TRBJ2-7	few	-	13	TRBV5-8	CASSFKGAYEQYF	TGTGCCAGCAGCTTTAAGGGGGCCTACGAGCAGTACTTC
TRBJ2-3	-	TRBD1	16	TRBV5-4	CASSPGTGGYTDTQYF	TGTGCCAGCAGCCCGGGGACAGGGGGTTACACAGATACGCAGTATTTT
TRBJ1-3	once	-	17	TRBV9	CASSVAGQGSLVNTIYF	TGTGCCAGCAGCGTAGCTGGGCAGGGGAGTCTGGTAAACACCATATATTTT
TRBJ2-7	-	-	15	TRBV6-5	CASSYEQGSTYGQYF	TGTGCCAGCAGTTACGAACAGGGATCCACTTACGGGCAGTACTTC
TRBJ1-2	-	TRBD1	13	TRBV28	CASCTRGRNGYTF	TGTGCCAGCTGTACTAGGGGGCGGAATGGCTACACCTTC